This TCR beta chain was recorded in a study of shared clonotypes between healthy human individuals. Study-level points and caveats: The diversity represented, both genetic and in exposure history, was limited by few donors. Larger richness was generally estimated for naive than memory subsets.

CDR3 length: 15 residues. V was clipped by 4 bases and J by 4 bases; unmatched bases: 5. Germline CDR1 is SGHTA and CDR2 is FQGTGA. Sequenced by immunoSEQ multiplex PCR; TCRdb stores in-frame clones only, minus some. Of around 2.5 million clones in the sample, under 95% were seen once. On this clone itself: What it binds is not known.

The chain uses TRBV7-3 and TRBJ2-2; 8 bases align to TRBD1. Sequencing was carried out using naive CD4+ T cells from PBMCs. The subset is: CD45RA+ positively selected. The source is a man aged 18 to 35 in good health. Some clones in this sample may be carry-over from other donors' samples. The CDR3 DNA reads as TGTGCCAGCAGCTCGACAGGGGCATTCACCGGGGAGCTGTTTTTT. Translated, it gives CASSSTGAFTGELFF.